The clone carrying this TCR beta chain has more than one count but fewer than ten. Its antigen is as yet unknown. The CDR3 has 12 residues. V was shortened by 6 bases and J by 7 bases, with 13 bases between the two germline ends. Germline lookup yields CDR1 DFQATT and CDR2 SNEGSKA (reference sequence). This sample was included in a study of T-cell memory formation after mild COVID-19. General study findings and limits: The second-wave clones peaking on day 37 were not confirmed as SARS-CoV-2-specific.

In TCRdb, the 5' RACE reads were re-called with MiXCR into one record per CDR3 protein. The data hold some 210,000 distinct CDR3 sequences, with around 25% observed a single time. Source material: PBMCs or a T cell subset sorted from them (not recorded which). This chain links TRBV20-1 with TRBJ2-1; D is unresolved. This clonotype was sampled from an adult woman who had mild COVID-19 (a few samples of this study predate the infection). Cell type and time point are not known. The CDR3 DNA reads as TGCAGTGCCCAACTCGGCCCAAATGAGCAGTTCTTC. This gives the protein CSAQLGPNEQFF.